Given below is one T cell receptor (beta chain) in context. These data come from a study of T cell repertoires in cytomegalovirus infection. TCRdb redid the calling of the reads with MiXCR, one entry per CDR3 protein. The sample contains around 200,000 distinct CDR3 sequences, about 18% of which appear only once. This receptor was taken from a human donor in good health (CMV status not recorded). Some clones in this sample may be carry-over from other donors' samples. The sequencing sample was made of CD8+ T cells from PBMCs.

CDR3 amino acids: CASSEHPYEQYF. The CDR3 coding sequence is TGTGCCAGCAGTGAACACCCCTACGAGCAGTACTTC. The genes are TRBV2 and TRBJ2-7; D unresolved. V was shortened by 2 bases and J by 2 bases, with 4 bases between the two germline ends. Germline CDR1 and CDR2: SNHLY and FYNNEI. The CDR3 is 12 amino acids.